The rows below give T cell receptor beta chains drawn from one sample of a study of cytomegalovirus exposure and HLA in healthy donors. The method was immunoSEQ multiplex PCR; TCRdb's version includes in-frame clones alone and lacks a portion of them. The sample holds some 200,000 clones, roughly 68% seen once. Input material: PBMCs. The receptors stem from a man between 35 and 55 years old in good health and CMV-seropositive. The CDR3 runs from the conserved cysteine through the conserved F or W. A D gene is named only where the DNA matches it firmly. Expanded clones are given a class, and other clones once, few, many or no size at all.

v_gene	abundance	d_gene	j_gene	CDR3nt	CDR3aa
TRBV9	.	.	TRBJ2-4	TGTGCCAGCAGCGCCGGACAGAGAGCCAAAAACATTCAGTACTTC	CASSAGQRAKNIQYF
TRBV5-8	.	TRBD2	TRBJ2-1	TGTGCCAGCAGCCTGGGACTAGCGGAATACAATGAGCAGTTCTTC	CASSLGLAEYNEQFF
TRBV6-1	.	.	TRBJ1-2	TGTGCCAGCAGTGAACCCGGCAGGGTCTATGGCTACACCTTC	CASSEPGRVYGYTF
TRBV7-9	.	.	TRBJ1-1	TGTTCCAGCAGCTTAGGACAGTGGGTTGGAACCACTGAAGCTTTCTTT	CSSSLGQWVGTTEAFF
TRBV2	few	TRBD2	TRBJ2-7	TGTGCCAGCAGCCAACTAGCGGTTCGAAACGAGCAGTACTTC	CASSQLAVRNEQYF
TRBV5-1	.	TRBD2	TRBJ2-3	TGCGCCAGCAGCTTGGGGATAGCGGGGGGGATCACAGATACGCAGTATTTT	CASSLGIAGGITDTQYF
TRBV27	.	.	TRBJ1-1	TGTGCCAGCAGTCCCGGGGGTTTCAGTGAAGCTTTCTTT	CASSPGGFSEAFF
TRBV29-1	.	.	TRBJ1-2	TGCAGCGGGATGGACCAGGGAACTATCGTCTTCTTC	CSGMDQGTIVFF
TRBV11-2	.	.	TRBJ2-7	TGTGCCAGCAGCCAGAGGGGGGGGGCCAAATTCTCCTACGAGCAGTACTTC	CASSQRGGAKFSYEQYF
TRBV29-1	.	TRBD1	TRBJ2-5	TGCAGCGTTTACCTATCCGGGACAGGGGGCGAACAAGAGACCCAGTACTTC	CSVYLSGTGGEQETQYF
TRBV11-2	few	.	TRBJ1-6	TGTGCCAGCAGCTTAGGGGGTGGGGCCGCACCCCTCCACTTT	CASSLGGGAAPLHF
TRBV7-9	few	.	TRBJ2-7	TGTGCCAGCAGCTTAAACAGCAACTTCGAGCAGTACTTC	CASSLNSNFEQYF
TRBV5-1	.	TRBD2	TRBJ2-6	TGCGCCAGCAGCCTCTCAATCGGGAGGTACAGGCCTGGGGCCAACGTCCTGACTTTC	CASSLSIGRYRPGANVLTF
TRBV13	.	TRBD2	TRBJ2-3	TGTGCCAGCAGCTTCCGGACTAGCGGAGATACGCAGTATTTT	CASSFRTSGDTQYF
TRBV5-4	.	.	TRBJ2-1	TGTGCCAGCAGCTCGAACGCGGGGGCCGGCTACAATGAGCAGTTCTTC	CASSSNAGAGYNEQFF